This TCR beta chain was found in a study of vaccination and CD4 T cells after COVID-19. This CDR3 comprises 17 residues. With V trimmed by 5 bases and J by 0 bases, 6 bases remained unmatched. The V gene's germline CDR1 is SNHLY and CDR2 FYNNEI. This clonotype was counted only a few times. Its target is not known. The Oncomine TCR Beta short-read assay was what sequenced the DNA obtained from cultured CD4+ T cells. A single record per CDR3 protein comes from TCRdb applying MiXCR to the PCR reads. Found here are some 5,400 distinct CDR3 sequences, more than 35% of them singletons; the top ten hold about 29%. Treatment specified: approximately 10-day PBMC culture with coronavirus spike peptide pools or control peptides (ViraFEST assay). A half-volume replacement of the medium with fresh IL-2 medium was performed on days 3 and 7.

This rearrangement joins TRBV2 to TRBJ2-5; 13 positions agree with TRBD2. The clonotype was recovered from a human donor who had recovered from COVID-19. Sequencing input: CD4+ T cells from blood, cultured in vitro. The DNA of the CDR3 is TGTGCCAGCAGTCCCGGGACTAGCGGGATTTACCAAGAGACCCAGTACTTC. This sequence encodes CASSPGTSGIYQETQYF.